This entry features one T cell receptor (beta chain) sequence. Sample donors were healthy Caucasian individuals that came from Russia, aged 6 to 90. Each sample used at least 6 million PBMCs. This record comes from a study of blood T cells in healthy people across ages. CDR1 is LGHDT and CDR2 is YNNKEL in the germline V gene (reference sequence). The junction had 4 bases not matched to a gene; V was cut back by 4 bases and J by 3 bases. CDR3 length: 15 residues. Alongside a J-beta primer mix, a sample-barcoded 5' primer served in a second PCR lasting about 7 to 11 cycles. Each CDR3 protein is one row after TCRdb ran MiXCR on the 5' RACE reads. The profile covers just over 1 million distinct CDR3 sequences, with roughly 45% appearing a single time and approximately 17% taken by the ten largest.

This chain joins TRBV3-1 and TRBJ2-7, with 12 bases identical to TRBD2. This clonotype originated in an older woman in good health. Sequenced input: blood. The CDR3 is CASSLGTSGYYEQYF. The CDR3 DNA is TGTGCCAGCAGCCTAGGGACTAGCGGGTACTACGAGCAGTACTTC.